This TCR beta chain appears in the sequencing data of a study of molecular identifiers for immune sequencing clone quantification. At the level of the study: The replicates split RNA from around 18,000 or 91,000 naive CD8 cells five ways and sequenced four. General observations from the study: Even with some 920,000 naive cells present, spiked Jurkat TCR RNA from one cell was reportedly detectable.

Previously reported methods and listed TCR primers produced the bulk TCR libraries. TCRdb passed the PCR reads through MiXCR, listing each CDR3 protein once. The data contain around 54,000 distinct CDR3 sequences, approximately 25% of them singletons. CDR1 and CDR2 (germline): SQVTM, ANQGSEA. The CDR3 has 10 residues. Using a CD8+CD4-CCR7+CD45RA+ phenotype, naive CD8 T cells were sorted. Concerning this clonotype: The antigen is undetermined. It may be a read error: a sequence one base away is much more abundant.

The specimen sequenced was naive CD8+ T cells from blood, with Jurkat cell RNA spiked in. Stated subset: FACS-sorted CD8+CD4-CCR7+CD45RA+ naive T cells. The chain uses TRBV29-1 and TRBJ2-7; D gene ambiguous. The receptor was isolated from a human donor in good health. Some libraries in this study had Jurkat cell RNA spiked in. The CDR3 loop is CSVQTYERYF. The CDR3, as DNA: TGCAGCGTCCAAACGTACGAGCGGTACTTC.